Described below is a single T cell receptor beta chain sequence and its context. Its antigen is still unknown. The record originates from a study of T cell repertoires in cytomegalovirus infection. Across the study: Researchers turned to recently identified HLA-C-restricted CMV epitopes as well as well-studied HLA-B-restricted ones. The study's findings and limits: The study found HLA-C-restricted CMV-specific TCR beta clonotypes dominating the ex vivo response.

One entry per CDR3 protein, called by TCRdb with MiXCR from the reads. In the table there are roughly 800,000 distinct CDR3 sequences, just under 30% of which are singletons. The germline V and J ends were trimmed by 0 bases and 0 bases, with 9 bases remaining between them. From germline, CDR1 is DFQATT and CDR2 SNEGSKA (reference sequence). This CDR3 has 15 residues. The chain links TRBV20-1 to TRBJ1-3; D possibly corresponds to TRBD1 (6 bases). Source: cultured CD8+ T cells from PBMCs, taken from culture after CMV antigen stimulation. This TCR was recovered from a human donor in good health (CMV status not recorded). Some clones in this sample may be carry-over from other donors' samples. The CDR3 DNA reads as TGCAGTGCTAGAGATACGGACAGCTCTGGAAACACCATATATTTT. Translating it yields CSARDTDSSGNTIYF.